This T cell receptor beta chain is drawn from a study of control samples from healthy donors and cancer patients. This CDR3 spans 12 amino acids. Trimming removed 3 bases from V and 5 bases from J, with 7 bases in between. Germline lookup yields CDR1 MNHNS and CDR2 SASEGT. Here immunoSEQ multiplex PCR was the method, and the copy in TCRdb shows in-frame clones only, minus some. The data hold over 150,000 clones, with roughly 94% observed a single time. Concerning this clone itself: The sample carries other DNA sequences with the same CDR3.

Source material: blood. The chain combines TRBV6-1 with TRBJ1-1; D unresolved. This sequence originates from a man between 35 and 55 years old in good health. The CDR3 DNA is TGTGCCAGCAGTGAGGGGTGGACTGAAGCTTTCTTT. Its protein is CASSEGWTEAFF.